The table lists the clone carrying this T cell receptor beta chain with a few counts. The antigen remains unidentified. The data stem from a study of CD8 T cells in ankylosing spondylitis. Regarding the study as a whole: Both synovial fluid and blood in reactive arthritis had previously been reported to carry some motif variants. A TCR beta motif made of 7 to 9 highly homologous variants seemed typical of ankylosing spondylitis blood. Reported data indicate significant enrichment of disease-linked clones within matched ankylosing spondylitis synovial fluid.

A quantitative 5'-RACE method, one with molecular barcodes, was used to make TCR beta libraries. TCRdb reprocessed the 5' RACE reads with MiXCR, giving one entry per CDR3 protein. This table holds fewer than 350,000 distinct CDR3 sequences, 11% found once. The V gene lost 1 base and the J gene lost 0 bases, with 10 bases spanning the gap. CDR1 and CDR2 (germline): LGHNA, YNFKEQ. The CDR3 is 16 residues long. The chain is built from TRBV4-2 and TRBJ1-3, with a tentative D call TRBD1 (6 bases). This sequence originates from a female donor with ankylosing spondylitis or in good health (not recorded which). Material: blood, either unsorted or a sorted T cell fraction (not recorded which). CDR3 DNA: TGTGCCAGCAGCCAAGTGGTAGGGGGCTCTGGAAACACCATATATTTT. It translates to CASSQVVGGSGNTIYF.